This is a list of T cell receptor beta chains from one sample in a study of early T cells in non-severe SARS-CoV-2 infection. MiXCR, applied by TCRdb to the 5' RACE reads, yields one record per CDR3 protein. The sample has some 60,000 distinct CDR3 sequences, around 10% seen once. Sequencing was performed on whole blood. The source of these receptors is an adult who was a healthcare worker with PCR-confirmed SARS-CoV-2 infection or an uninfected control (not recorded which). The CDR3 runs from the conserved cysteine through the conserved F or W. A D gene is named only where the DNA matches it firmly. Expanded clones get a size class; other rows say once, few or many, or leave the size out.

V gene	D gene	J gene	clone size	CDR3 DNA	CDR3 protein
TRBV28	TRBD1	TRBJ2-3	many	TGTGCCAGCAGAGACTGGACAGGGGCGGGTGGTACGCAGTATTTT	CASRDWTGAGGTQYF
TRBV10-3	NA	TRBJ1-3	many	TGTGCCATCAGTGGGGCCAGGAGCAACTCTGGAAACACCATATATTTT	CAISGARSNSGNTIYF
TRBV24-1	NA	TRBJ1-2	few	TGTGCCACCAGTGGGGGTCCGTTCTATGGCTACACCTTC	CATSGGPFYGYTF
TRBV7-2	NA	TRBJ2-7	NA	TGTGCCAGCAGCTCGACACGGACCACCTACGAGCAGTACTTC	CASSSTRTTYEQYF
TRBV29-1	NA	TRBJ2-3	NA	TGCAGCGTTGAGGGAGTGGATACGCAGTATTTT	CSVEGVDTQYF
TRBV25-1	NA	TRBJ2-2	NA	TGTGCCAGCAGTGAATTAACCCGAAGGTCGAACACCGGGGAGCTGTTTTTT	CASSELTRRSNTGELFF
TRBV20-1	TRBD2	TRBJ2-3	many	TGCAGTGCTAGAACGCCAGTTGGGGGGACTAGCGGGCACACAGATACGCAGTATTTT	CSARTPVGGTSGHTDTQYF
TRBV6-5	TRBD2	TRBJ2-1	many	TGTGCCAGCAGTTACTCGAAGAGGACTAGCGGGATTCGAGATTGGGATGAGCAGTTCTTC	CASSYSKRTSGIRDWDEQFF
TRBV28	NA	TRBJ1-1	many	TGTGCCAGCAGTTTAACGGCGGGGATGAACACTGAAGCTTTCTTT	CASSLTAGMNTEAFF
TRBV9	NA	TRBJ2-2	many	TGTGCCACCCGACAGGCTGCGAACACCGGGGAGCTGTTTTTT	CATRQAANTGELFF
TRBV5-5	NA	TRBJ2-1	NA	TGTGCCAGCAGCCCCACGCCGGTAAGCTCCTACAATGAGCAGTTCTTC	CASSPTPVSSYNEQFF
TRBV13	NA	TRBJ1-2	NA	TGTGCCAGCAGCGTACAGGCCAACTATGGCTACACCTTC	CASSVQANYGYTF
TRBV5-1	NA	TRBJ1-4	few	TGCGCCAGCAGTTACGACAGTGAAAAACTGTTTTTT	CASSYDSEKLFF
TRBV19	TRBD1	TRBJ2-1	many	TGTGCCAGGGCGGGGACAGGGTACAATGAGCAGTTCTTC	CARAGTGYNEQFF
TRBV29-1	TRBD1	TRBJ2-2	few	TGCAGCGTTGCAACAGGGGGCGCGTGGAACACCGGGGAGCTGTTTTTT	CSVATGGAWNTGELFF
TRBV2	TRBD1	TRBJ1-4	many	TGTGCCAGCGGACAGGGGGTGTATGAAAAACTGTTTTTT	CASGQGVYEKLFF
TRBV4-1	NA	TRBJ2-1	NA	TGCGCCAGCAGCCAAGAACTAGTGAGGGTTGGGAATGAGCAGTTCTTC	CASSQELVRVGNEQFF
TRBV29-1	NA	TRBJ2-1	NA	TGCAGCGTTGAAGATTCCCCGGCTCCCGTGGGGGACGAGCAGTTCTTC	CSVEDSPAPVGDEQFF
TRBV9	NA	TRBJ2-7	many	TGTGCCAGCAGCGTAGAAGGGACCTCCTACGAGCAGTACTTC	CASSVEGTSYEQYF
TRBV11-2	NA	TRBJ1-1	NA	TGTGCCAGCAGCTCCCACAGGGCGAACACTGAAGCTTTCTTT	CASSSHRANTEAFF
TRBV28	NA	TRBJ2-1	NA	TGTGCCAGCAGTAGGGACGGGGGAGTAGATGAGCAGTTCTTC	CASSRDGGVDEQFF
TRBV28	TRBD1	TRBJ2-7	NA	TGTGCCAGCAGTTTCGGGACAGATACCTACGAGCAGTACTTC	CASSFGTDTYEQYF
TRBV14	NA	TRBJ2-5	few	TGTGCCAGCAGCCCTGGGGGGACCCAAGAGACCCAGTACTTC	CASSPGGTQETQYF
TRBV6-6	NA	TRBJ1-4	many	TGTGCCAGCACGGGTTTCGAAAAACTGTTTTTT	CASTGFEKLFF
TRBV28	NA	TRBJ2-1	many	TGTGCCAGCAGTTTGGTACAGAATCTATACAATGAGCAGTTCTTC	CASSLVQNLYNEQFF
TRBV5-1	NA	TRBJ2-5	many	TGCGCCAGCAGCTGGGGGGAGACCCAGTACTTC	CASSWGETQYF
TRBV14	TRBD1	TRBJ1-2	many	TGTGCCAGCAGCCCGACAGGGGAAAACTATGGCTACACCTTC	CASSPTGENYGYTF
TRBV6-2/TRBV6-3	TRBD1	TRBJ2-4	few	TGTGCCAGCAGTTACTCTGTTTTTAGTCCGGGACAGAAAAACATTCAGTACTTC	CASSYSVFSPGQKNIQYF
TRBV24-1	TRBD2	TRBJ2-3	few	TGTGCCACCAGTGATTTGACTAGCGGGAGGGGCGATACGCAGTATTTT	CATSDLTSGRGDTQYF
TRBV9	TRBD1	TRBJ2-2	NA	TGTGCCAGCAGCGTAGCTACAGGGGGCTTCACCGGGGAGCTGTTTTTT	CASSVATGGFTGELFF
TRBV7-9	TRBD2	TRBJ2-7	NA	TGTGCCAGCAGCTTTGGGGCGGGGGTCCCCGAGCAGTACTTC	CASSFGAGVPEQYF
TRBV21-1	NA	TRBJ2-5	many	TGTGCCAGCAGCAAAGCGACAGGGCCCCGGGCGGAGACCCAGTACTTC	CASSKATGPRAETQYF
TRBV11-3	TRBD2	TRBJ2-1	many	TGTGCCAGCAGCCGCGGGACTAGCGGGAGCAATGAGCAGTTCTTC	CASSRGTSGSNEQFF
TRBV20-1	NA	TRBJ1-1	NA	TGCAGTGCTAGAGATCTCTGGGGGGGAAACACTGAAGCTTTCTTT	CSARDLWGGNTEAFF
TRBV18	TRBD2	TRBJ2-4	many	TGTGCCAGCTCACTGGGACTAGCGGGAGGAGAAAACATTCAGTACTTC	CASSLGLAGGENIQYF
TRBV28	NA	TRBJ2-5	NA	TGTGCCAGCAGTTTATTCCAGAGAGAGACCCAGTACTTC	CASSLFQRETQYF
TRBV6-5	NA	TRBJ1-1	NA	TGTGCCAGCAGTCCAGGGATTGGTACTGAAGCTTTCTTT	CASSPGIGTEAFF
TRBV10-3	TRBD1	TRBJ2-3	few	TGTGCCATCAGTATGGGACAGGGAAACACAGATACGCAGTATTTT	CAISMGQGNTDTQYF
TRBV28	TRBD1	TRBJ2-7	NA	TGTGCCAGCAGAGAACCCGGGACAGACCCTACCAGCGCTGTCTACGAGCAGTACTTC	CASREPGTDPTSAVYEQYF
TRBV5-4	TRBD2	TRBJ2-1	many	TGTGCCAGCAGTCCGGGACTAGCGAGGGAGAATGAGCAGTTCTTC	CASSPGLARENEQFF
TRBV6-5	NA	TRBJ2-5	NA	TGTGCCAGCAGTGTCCGGGGGTACTCGGCCCAGTACTTC	CASSVRGYSAQYF